Each of the 28 T cell receptor beta chains below was sequenced from the same sample in a study of T cell responses to AZD1222 COVID-19 vaccine. TCRdb's copy holds only in-frame clones and misses some; the assay was immunoSEQ multiplex PCR. The sample yields 100,000 to 150,000 clones, more than 90% seen once. The input for sequencing was peripheral blood, taken 28 days after the second AZD1222 dose. The receptors originated from an adult who received the AZD1222 COVID-19 vaccine.

This clone has only one observation. This sequence joins TRBV3-1 (or the pseudogene TRBV3-2) and TRBJ2-1; 11 positions agree with TRBD2. CDR3 length: 16 residues. The J segment lost 7 bases and the V segment lost 3 bases, leaving 8 bases of the junction unmatched. Germline CDR1 LGHDT, CDR2 YNNKEL (reference sequence). CDR3 loop: CASSHGGLAGRNEQFF. CDR3 in DNA: TGTGCCAGCAGCCACGGCGGACTAGCGGGTAGGAATGAGCAGTTCTTC.

This clone was observed a handful of times. The V and J genes are TRBV21-1 and TRBJ2-1; TRBD2, the table's D call, lacks a check against the DNA. TRBV21-1 is annotated as a pseudogene. CDR3 size: 15 residues. CDR3 region: CASSKGRAGDNEQFF. CDR3 DNA: TGTGCCAGCAGCAAAGGTAGAGCGGGTGACAATGAGCAGTTCTTC.

This chain connects TRBV7-9 to TRBJ2-7; 10 bases match TRBD1. V dropped 4 bases and J dropped 2; count of bases not matched to a gene: 2. The germline gives CDR1 SEHNR, CDR2 FQNEAQ (reference sequence). There are 14 residues in the CDR3. The CDR3 spells CASSSTGGPYEQYF. CDR3 DNA sequence: TGTGCCAGCAGCTCGACAGGGGGCCCCTACGAGCAGTACTTC.

This chain links TRBV7-3 with TRBJ2-5; tentatively, D is TRBD1 (5 bases). Looked up from germline, CDR1 is SGHTA and CDR2 is FQGTGA. With 4 bases removed from V and 1 base from J, the gap between germline ends came to 13 bases. CDR3 length equals 15 residues. The CDR3 DNA sequence: TGTGCCAGCAGCTCCCAAGGGGTAACCCAAGAGACCCAGTACTTC. It encodes CASSSQGVTQETQYF.

This clone was seen a single time. This chain links TRBV10-2 with TRBJ2-7; 7 bases map to TRBD2. Germline V lookup: CDR1 WSHSY, CDR2 SAAADI. Trimming took 6 bases from V and 0 from J; bases not matched to a gene: 2. This CDR3 is built from 13 residues. Here the CDR3 reads CASSLAGSYEQYF. CDR3 nucleotide sequence: TGCGCCAGCAGCTTAGCGGGCTCCTACGAGCAGTACTTC.

This clone was counted only a few times. V usage is TRBV7-9 and J usage is TRBJ1-1; unclear D gene. CDR1 and CDR2 from the germline V gene are SEHNR and FQNEAQ (reference sequence). V dropped 6 bases and J dropped 10 bases, with 30 bases sitting between them. This CDR3 has 17 residues. This CDR3 reads CASSPLGRAQVGLRAFF. DNA of the CDR3: TGTGCCAGCAGTCCCCTCGGGCGGGCACAAGTGGGCTTGAGAGCTTTCTTT.

The CDR3 reads CSVLGLAGNNEQFF. The CDR3 coding sequence is TGCAGCGTACTAGGACTAGCGGGAAACAATGAGCAGTTCTTC. The chain combines TRBV29-1 with TRBJ2-1; TRBD2 aligns across 12 bases. The CDR3 has 14 amino acids. Germline CDR1 reads SQVTM; CDR2 reads ANQGSEA. The junction had 5 bases not matched to a gene; V was cut back by 6 bases and J by 5 bases.

This chain uses TRBV15 with TRBJ2-3; 7 bases fit TRBD2. Germline V gives CDR1 LNHNV, CDR2 YYDKDF (reference sequence). The CDR3 runs to 16 residues. The ends lost 0 bases at V and 2 bases at J; junction bases unmatched: 5. This chain's CDR3 is CATSRERAGLTDTQYF. The DNA for the CDR3 is TGTGCCACCAGCAGAGAAAGAGCGGGGCTCACAGATACGCAGTATTTT.

The chain combines TRBV6-2 or TRBV6-3 with TRBJ1-1; TRBD1 agrees at 9 bases. The V gene's germline CDR1 is MNHEY and CDR2 SVGEGT. This CDR3 is built from 13 residues. J gave up 5 bases and V 5 bases, and 3 bases lay outside the gene matches. CDR3 sequence: CASSRQGVTEAFF. The CDR3 DNA reads as TGTGCCAGCAGTCGACAGGGGGTTACTGAAGCTTTCTTT.

The chain is built from TRBV11-3 and TRBJ2-7; 8 bases fit TRBD1. Germline lookup yields CDR1 SGHNT and CDR2 YENEEA. Losses at the gene ends were 2 bases for V and 4 bases for J; bases not matched to a gene: 10. This CDR3 has 16 amino acids. The CDR3 loop is CASSLSRTGGKYEQYF. CDR3 coding DNA: TGTGCCAGCAGCTTATCGAGAACAGGGGGAAAATACGAGCAGTACTTC.

The rearrangement uses TRBV19 and TRBJ2-3; D gene ambiguous. This CDR3 comprises 16 residues. Germline CDR1 reads LNHDA; CDR2 reads SQIVND (reference sequence). Deletions cut 5 bases from V and 0 bases from J, with 15 bases between. The CDR3 DNA sequence: TGTGCCAGTAGTGCCGTCCCAGCAGCTAGCACAGATACGCAGTATTTT. It specifies CASSAVPAASTDTQYF.

This chain connects TRBV11-2 to TRBJ2-1; D assignment may be TRBD1 or TRBD2 (6 bases each). Germline V gene sequence: CDR1 SGHAT, CDR2 FQNNGV. Between the trimmed V and J ends, which lost 0 bases and 5 bases, there was a span of 14 bases. This CDR3 spans 16 amino acids. The CDR3 DNA sequence: TGTGCCAGCAGCTTAGATATAGGGGGGCCACACAATGAGCAGTTCTTC. Its protein is CASSLDIGGPHNEQFF.

The rearrangement links TRBV7-2 to TRBJ1-5; 7 nucleotides line up with TRBD1. Trimming took 6 bases from V and 1 from J; bases not matched to a gene: 9. This CDR3 region has 16 residues. Germline V gene lookup returns CDR1 SGHTA and CDR2 FQGNSA. The CDR3 loop reads CASSLRQGRSNQPQHF. Written as DNA, the CDR3 is TGTGCCAGCAGTTTAAGACAGGGAAGGAGCAATCAGCCCCAGCATTTT.

This sequence joins TRBV3-1 (or the pseudogene TRBV3-2) and TRBJ2-7; D tentatively reads TRBD1 or TRBD2 (6 bases each). CDR3 length: 16 residues. V lost 4 bases, J lost 2 bases, and 18 bases lay in between. Looked up from germline, CDR1 is LGHDT and CDR2 is YNNKEL (reference sequence). The CDR3 is CASSPSGARGTYEQYF. The CDR3 DNA follows: TGTGCCAGCAGCCCCTCGGGGGCCAGGGGCACCTACGAGCAGTACTTC.

Regarding this clone: Sequence at one end of the junction differs from germline and may be a read error. This CDR3 is also generated by other DNA sequences in the sample. CDR3 DNA sequence: TGTGCCAGCAGTTTAGACAGGGGGTCTGGTAACACCATATATTTT. Translated, it gives CASSLDRGSGNTIYF. The rearrangement links TRBV27 to TRBJ1-3; TRBD1 matches at 9 bases. The CDR3 is 15 amino acids. The germline gives CDR1 MNHEY, CDR2 SMNVEV (reference sequence).

The rearrangement joins TRBV5-4 to TRBJ2-7; no clear D. V lost 1 base and J lost 7, with 12 bases in between. CDR1 is SGHNT, CDR2 YYREEE, per germline (reference sequence). This CDR3 spans 13 amino acids. CDR3: CASSLQETPEQYF. In DNA, the CDR3 is TGTGCCAGCAGCTTGCAGGAGACACCAGAGCAGTACTTC.

The CDR3 DNA is TGTGCCACCAGCAGGAGGACTAGCGGCTTCAATGAGCAGTTCTTC. Translation: CATSRRTSGFNEQFF. The chain is built from TRBV15 and TRBJ2-1, with 10 bases matching TRBD2. This CDR3 contains 15 residues. CDR1 LNHNV and CDR2 YYDKDF come from the germline V gene (reference sequence). The V segment lost 3 bases and the J segment 6 bases; nucleotides outside the gene matches: 5.

The chain couples TRBV28 to TRBJ2-1, with TRBD2 matching over 7 bases. Germline CDR1 reads MDHEN; CDR2 reads SYDVKM. This CDR3 is 14 amino acids long. V shed 6 bases and J 1 base; nucleotides not matched to a gene: 3. Here the CDR3 reads CASRGSGSYNEQFF. The CDR3 bases are TGTGCCAGCAGAGGTAGCGGGTCCTACAATGAGCAGTTCTTC.

The V and J genes are TRBV19 and TRBJ2-4, with 16 bases matching TRBD2. Germline V lookup: CDR1 LNHDA, CDR2 SQIVND (reference sequence). J was trimmed by 1 base and V by 6 bases; bases with no gene match: 6. This CDR3 has 18 residues. CDR3 amino acids: CASRGLAGGDGAKNIQYF. The CDR3 DNA reads TGTGCCAGTAGGGGACTAGCGGGAGGGGATGGGGCCAAAAACATTCAGTACTTC.

Only one count was recorded for this clone. This rearrangement joins TRBV11-2 to TRBJ1-6; D is unresolved. Germline V CDR1 and CDR2: SGHAT, FQNNGV. The length of the CDR3 is 14 residues. Trimming removed 2 bases at V and 8 bases at J, with 10 bases between. The CDR3 loop reads CASSLNVADSPLHF. CDR3 sequence (DNA): TGTGCCAGCAGCTTAAATGTGGCCGATTCACCCCTCCACTTT.

This clone has just one count. J is TRBJ2-1 and V is TRBV19; tentative D call: TRBD2 (5 bases). This CDR3 comprises 14 residues. Germline CDR1 is LNHDA and CDR2 is SQIVND (reference sequence). The V end was cut by 7 bases, the J end by 6 bases, with 16 bases between. The CDR3 DNA follows: TGTGCCAGTACCCCTGGCCTAGCCTCCAATGAGCAGTTCTTC. This gives the protein CASTPGLASNEQFF.

The rearrangement uses TRBV18 and TRBJ2-1, with 10 bases lining up with TRBD2. The CDR3 spans 16 residues. Germline V gene data show CDR1 as KGHSH and CDR2 as LQKENI. V shed 3 bases and J 8 bases; nucleotides not matched to a gene: 10. Written as DNA, the CDR3 is TGTGCCAGCTCACCCCGGGGCGGGCTAGCGGGAGATGAGCAGTTCTTC. Its translation: CASSPRGGLAGDEQFF.

The rearrangement links TRBV15 to TRBJ2-2; 12 nucleotides match TRBD2. CDR3 size: 16 residues. The germline gives CDR1 LNHNV, CDR2 YYDKDF (reference sequence). Trimming at V came to 8 bases and at J to 2 bases, leaving 6 bases not matched to a gene. This chain's CDR3 is CATRLAGAGNTGELFF. The CDR3 DNA reads TGTGCCACCCGACTAGCGGGAGCGGGAAACACCGGGGAGCTGTTTTTT.

The chain combines TRBV7-2 with TRBJ1-4, with D possibly matching TRBD1 (6 bases). The CDR3 is 17 residues long. Trimming cost V 5 bases and J 1 base, with 17 bases left between them. The V gene's germline CDR1 is SGHTA and CDR2 FQGNSA. The CDR3: CASSPGTFYGTNEKLFF. CDR3 nucleotides: TGTGCCAGCAGCCCCGGGACATTCTATGGAACTAATGAAAAACTGTTTTTT.

This sequence joins TRBV28 and TRBJ1-5; D is uncertain. Germline V gene data show CDR1 as MDHEN and CDR2 as SYDVKM. The V gene lost 7 bases and the J gene lost 3 bases, with 10 bases spanning the gap. The CDR3 loop spans 13 amino acids. The chain's CDR3 is CASNSLVNQPQHF. The DNA for the CDR3 is TGTGCCAGCAACAGCCTTGTCAATCAGCCCCAGCATTTT.

This clone has only a few counts. V usage is TRBV18 and J usage is TRBJ1-6, with TRBD1 matching 9 bases. The CDR3 extends over 16 amino acids. Germline values: CDR1 KGHSH, CDR2 LQKENI. The V gene end was trimmed by 3 bases and the J gene end by 7 bases; junction bases not matched to a gene: 7. The CDR3 here is CASSPRTGDYNSPLHF. Written as DNA, the CDR3 is TGTGCCAGCTCACCTCGGACAGGGGATTACAATTCACCCCTCCACTTT.

The chain recombines TRBV19 with TRBJ1-2; 9 bases fit TRBD1. V was clipped by 6 bases and J by 7 bases; unmatched bases: 9. This CDR3 is 14 amino acids long. CDR1 and CDR2 from the germline V gene are LNHDA and SQIVND (reference sequence). CDR3 amino acids: CASRRDRDMIGYTF. DNA for the CDR3: TGTGCCAGTAGGCGGGACAGGGATATGATTGGCTACACCTTC.

The chain carries TRBV10-3 and TRBJ1-5; the D gene is possibly TRBD1 (5 bases). V was pared by 3 bases and J by 6 bases, with 15 bases between. The CDR3 sequence is 15 residues long. Germline CDR1 and CDR2: ENHRY and SYGVKD. The CDR3 sequence is CAISEGQGVGQPQHF. DNA of the CDR3: TGTGCCATCAGTGAAGGTCAGGGAGTAGGTCAGCCCCAGCATTTT.